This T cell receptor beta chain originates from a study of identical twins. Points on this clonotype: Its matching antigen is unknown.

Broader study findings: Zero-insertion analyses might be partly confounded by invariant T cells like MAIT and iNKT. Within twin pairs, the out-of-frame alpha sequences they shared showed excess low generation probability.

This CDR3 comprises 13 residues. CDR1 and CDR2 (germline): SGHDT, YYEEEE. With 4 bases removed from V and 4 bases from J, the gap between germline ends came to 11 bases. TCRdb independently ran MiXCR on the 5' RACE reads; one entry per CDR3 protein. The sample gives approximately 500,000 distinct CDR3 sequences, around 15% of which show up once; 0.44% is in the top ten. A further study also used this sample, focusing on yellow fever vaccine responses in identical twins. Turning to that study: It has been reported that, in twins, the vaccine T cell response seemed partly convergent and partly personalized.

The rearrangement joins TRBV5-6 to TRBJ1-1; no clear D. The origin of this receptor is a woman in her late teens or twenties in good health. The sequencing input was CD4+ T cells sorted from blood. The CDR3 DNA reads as TGTGCCAGCAGCCGGCCTGTGGGCACTGAAGCTTTCTTT. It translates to CASSRPVGTEAFF.